The text below deals with one TCR beta chain. The data were obtained in a study of CD8 T cells in Susac syndrome. Negative isolation yielded the CD8+ and CD4+ T cells, while FACS enriched the TEMRA cells. RNA in amounts of about 0.45 to 1 ug was reverse transcribed with random hexamers. Across 54 Vbeta and 13 Jbeta, TCR beta CDR3 was amplified with immunoSEQ multiplex PCR. Each CDR3 protein gets one entry after TCRdb re-called the immunoSEQ multiplex PCR reads with MiXCR. The sample lists some 110,000 distinct CDR3 sequences, around 92% occurring once. The V gene end was trimmed by 2 bases and the J gene end by 1 base; junction bases not matched to a gene: 1. The CDR3 runs 16 residues. Germline V gene sequence: CDR1 KGHDR, CDR2 SFDVKD.

Sequenced input: CD4+ T cells from PBMCs. This sequence was found in a human donor with multiple sclerosis. The chain is built from TRBV24-1 and TRBJ2-6; 7 bases are a match to TRBD1. The DNA of the CDR3 is TGTGCCACCAGTGATTCACAGGGGTCTGGGGCCAACGTCCTGACTTTC. Translated, it gives CATSDSQGSGANVLTF.